Included here is one T cell receptor beta chain sequence, with context. Per the study methods: Quantification of nucleated cells was approximated via reference gene primer amplification. TCRdb keeps only in-frame clones here, not all; method: immunoSEQ multiplex PCR. From that table come the V and J calls and clone size; the DNA was used to work out D and trimming. Found here are roughly 220,000 clones, around 81% of them singletons; the top ten hold 6.5% to 9%. This record comes from a study of blood T cell repertoires in COVID-19. Study-level background: T cells, B-cell-depleted T cells, or PBMCs provided the cDNA or gDNA that served as material.

This CDR3 has 13 residues. The germline V gene encodes CDR1 SGDLS and CDR2 YYNGEE. V shed 5 bases and J 4 bases; nucleotides not matched to a gene: 2. The sample was peripheral blood. This clonotype was obtained from a woman aged 80 or older with COVID-19, enrolled during active disease. The chain couples TRBV9 to TRBJ2-2; 7 positions agree with TRBD1. CDR3 DNA: TGTGCCAGCAGTCGGGACAGCACCGGGGAGCTGTTTTTT. This encodes CASSRDSTGELFF.